The entry that follows covers one T cell receptor (beta chain) sequence. The CDR3 is 15 residues long. Germline CDR1 reads MDHEN; CDR2 reads SYDVKM. Trimming left V 7 bases short and J 6 bases short, with 18 bases between. TCRdb's table, derived via immunoSEQ multiplex PCR, lists solely in-frame clones and lacks some. The profile shows some 130,000 clones, more than 85% of them singletons. This entry comes from a study of T cell responses to AZD1222 COVID-19 vaccine. The receptor was isolated from an adult in good health. Sequencing used peripheral blood, obtained on day 0 of AZD1222 vaccination. The V gene is TRBV28, the J gene TRBJ1-4; no clear D. CDR3 coding DNA: TGTGCCAGCAACACCCCCGGGTTGCCGCATGAAAAACTGTTTTTT. Translating gives CASNTPGLPHEKLFF.